A single sample gave rise to the 11 T cell receptor beta chains below, sequenced in a study of HIV-infected children after antiretroviral therapy interruption. As to treatment: PENTA 11 planned treatment interruption arm or continuous ART arm. The TCR library was built from RNA with a 3' RACE protocol and unique molecular identifiers. TCRdb re-analysed the 3' RACE reads in MiXCR, keeping a single row per CDR3 protein. The data contain fewer than 50,000 distinct CDR3 sequences, 3.5% to 5% of them singletons. This specimen consisted of CD45RA+ CD4+ T cells from PBMCs, pooled from several time points, obtained from a donor given antiretroviral therapy, either interrupted or continuous. Subset reported: naive CD4+ CD45RA+ CD45RO- T cells. Receptors were obtained from a pool of human donors with HIV.

This clonotype was counted a few times. The rearrangement uses TRBV14 and TRBJ2-3; D may correspond to TRBD1 or TRBD2 (5 bases each). Trimming took 3 bases from V and 2 from J, leaving 15 bases between them. CDR1 is SGHDN, CDR2 FVKESK, per germline. This CDR3 comprises 16 residues. Here the CDR3 DNA reads TGTGCCAGCAGCCACTACCGGGACCCCTACACAGATACGCAGTATTTT. It yields the protein CASSHYRDPYTDTQYF.

There are many counts of this clonotype. The J gene is TRBJ2-1, the V gene TRBV28, with 10 bases that match TRBD1. The germline CDR1 and CDR2 sequences are MDHEN and SYDVKM. V lost 4 bases, J lost 9 bases, and 9 bases stayed unmatched. The CDR3 runs to 15 residues. The CDR3 region is CASSSAGQGYREQFF. In DNA form, the CDR3 reads TGTGCCAGCAGTTCCGCGGGACAGGGGTACCGTGAGCAGTTCTTC.

There are many counts of this clonotype. V is TRBV7-3 and J is TRBJ2-1; D unresolved. The V end was cut by 1 base, the J end by 7 bases, with 14 bases between. The germline V gene has CDR1 SGHTA and CDR2 FQGTGA. The CDR3 has 15 amino acids. The CDR3 loop reads CASSLMGSQTNEQFF. For the CDR3, the DNA is TGTGCCAGCAGCTTAATGGGCAGCCAAACGAATGAGCAGTTCTTC.

This clonotype has ten or more counts. The chain employs TRBV5-1 and TRBJ2-3; D is unresolved. Per germline, CDR1 SGHRS and CDR2 YFSETQ. V lost 0 bases and J lost 2, with 4 bases in between. The CDR3 consists of 13 residues. CDR3 in amino acids: CASSLVPTDTQYF. The CDR3 nucleotides are TGCGCCAGCAGCTTGGTCCCCACAGATACGCAGTATTTT.

This clonotype was counted at least ten times. This chain uses TRBV12-3 or TRBV12-4 with TRBJ1-5; D is possibly TRBD1 (5 bases). V lost 4 bases and J lost 0, with 10 bases in between. This CDR3 contains 15 residues. The DNA for the CDR3 is TGTGCCAGCAGTTCACGGGGGACTAGCAATCAGCCCCAGCATTTT. Translation gives CASSSRGTSNQPQHF.

V usage is TRBV19 and J usage is TRBJ2-7; D unclear. V was shortened by 3 bases and J by 2 bases, with 5 bases between the two germline ends. The CDR3 is 12 amino acids. Germline V gives CDR1 LNHDA, CDR2 SQIVND (reference sequence). The CDR3 coding sequence is TGTGCCAGTAGTATCCCACCCTACGAGCAGTACTTC. Residues: CASSIPPYEQYF.

This clonotype was counted many times. This chain links TRBV20-1 with TRBJ1-1; 9 nucleotides line up with TRBD1. Germline assignment: CDR1 DFQATT and CDR2 SNEGSKA (reference sequence). CDR3 length: 17 amino acids. V lost 5 bases and J lost 4; bases outside the gene matches: 17. CDR3 nucleotides: TGCAGTGCTTCCCCCGGGACAGGGAAGGACCGGGGCACTGAAGCTTTCTTT. Translation gives CSASPGTGKDRGTEAFF.

This clonotype occurred many times. This chain joins TRBV6-1 and TRBJ2-1, with 10 nucleotides matching TRBD1. In germline, CDR1 is MNHNS, CDR2 SASEGT. Unmatched junction bases numbered 3, after V lost 7 bases and J lost 3 bases. The CDR3 extends over 14 amino acids. CDR3 DNA: TGTGCCAGCACAGACAGGGGGCTCTACAATGAGCAGTTCTTC. Encoded protein: CASTDRGLYNEQFF.

The table lists this clonotype with many counts. The V and J genes are TRBV12-3 or TRBV12-4 and TRBJ2-3; maybe TRBD2 (6 bases). V lost 3 bases, J lost 6 bases, and 13 bases lay in between. CDR3 length: 14 residues. The CDR3 DNA reads TGTGCCAGCAGTTTTTCTAGCGCGGGGGATACGCAGTATTTT. It codes for CASSFSSAGDTQYF.

The rearrangement uses TRBV12-3 or TRBV12-4 and TRBJ2-1; D is perhaps TRBD2 (6 bases). The germline V and J ends were trimmed by 5 bases and 7 bases, with 9 bases remaining between them. The CDR3 has 12 residues. The CDR3 sequence: CASSVGRNEQFF. The CDR3, as DNA: TGTGCCAGCAGTGTAGGGAGGAATGAGCAGTTCTTC.

As for this clonotype: Since a much larger clone is just one base distant, this may be a read error. The CDR3 sequence: CSVLTGDSNQPQYF. DNA for the CDR3: TGCAGCGTTTTAACTGGGGATAGCAATCAGCCCCAGTATTTT. The chain is built from TRBV29-1 and TRBJ1-5; D is uncertain. The J call may be mistaken, given a closer DNA end match to TRBJ2-3. Germline loops: CDR1 SQVTM, CDR2 ANQGSEA. The CDR3 length is 14 residues.